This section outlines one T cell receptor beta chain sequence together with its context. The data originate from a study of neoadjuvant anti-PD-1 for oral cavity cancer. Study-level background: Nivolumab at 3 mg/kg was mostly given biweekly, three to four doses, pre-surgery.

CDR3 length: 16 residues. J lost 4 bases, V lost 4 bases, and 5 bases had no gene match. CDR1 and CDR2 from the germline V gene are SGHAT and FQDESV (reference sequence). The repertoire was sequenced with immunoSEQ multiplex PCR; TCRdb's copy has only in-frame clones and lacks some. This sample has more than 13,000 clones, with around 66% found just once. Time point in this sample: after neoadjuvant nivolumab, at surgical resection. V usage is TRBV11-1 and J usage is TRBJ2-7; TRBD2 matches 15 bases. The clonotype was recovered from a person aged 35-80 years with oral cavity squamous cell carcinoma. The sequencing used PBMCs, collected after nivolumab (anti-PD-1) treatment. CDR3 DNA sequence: TGTGCCAGCAGCTCGGGACTAGCGGGAGGCAATTACGAGCAGTACTTC. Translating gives CASSSGLAGGNYEQYF.